The source of this T cell receptor beta chain is a study of CD8+CD57+ T cells in acquired aplastic anemia. Trimming at V came to 0 bases and at J to 5 bases, leaving 8 bases not matched to a gene. This CDR3 spans 16 amino acids. Germline V gives CDR1 SGHRS, CDR2 YFSETQ. Before being chosen for sequencing, patients had shown CD8+CD57+ cell expansion by flow cytometry. The template for TCR beta VDJ and CDR3 sequence profiling was genomic DNA. TCRdb recomputed calls from the reads with MiXCR, one row per CDR3 protein. Of 450,000 to 600,000 distinct CDR3 sequences listed, roughly a third were seen once; the top ten hold 0.82%.

J is TRBJ2-5 and V is TRBV5-1, with 9 bases identical to TRBD2. The sequenced sample was sorted CD4+, CD8+, or CD8+CD57+ T cells (not recorded which) from PBMCs. The receptor was derived from a human donor with aplastic anemia. Written as DNA, the CDR3 is TGCGCCAGCAGCTTGGAAATGGCGGGGGGGCGGGAGACCCAGTACTTC. It codes for CASSLEMAGGRETQYF. The full variable domain, in which reference TRBV5-1 and TRBJ2-5 provide the parts outside the CDR3, is KAGVTQTPRYLIKTRGQQVTLSCSPISGHRSVSWYQQTPGQGLQFLFEYFSETQRNKGNFPGRFSGRQFSNSRSEMNVSTLELGDSALYLCASSLEMAGGRETQYFGPGTRLLVL.